This T cell receptor (beta chain) came from a study of shared clonotypes between healthy human individuals. CDR3 length: 14 amino acids. Trimming cost V 3 bases and J 7 bases, with 12 bases left between them. The V gene's germline CDR1 is MDHEN and CDR2 SYDVKM. TCRdb's table, derived via immunoSEQ multiplex PCR, lists solely in-frame clones and lacks some. The data hold 950,000 to 1,300,000 clones, with about 70% observed a single time. The chain links TRBV28 to TRBJ1-4; a weak D match, TRBD1 (5 bases). The receptor was isolated from a man between 18 and 35 years old in good health. The source material was memory CD4+ T cells sorted from blood. Subset indicated: CD45RA-negative fraction. The CDR3 DNA reads as TGTGCCAGCAGTTTGCGGGGGATCGGTGAAAAACTGTTTTTT. Amino acid sequence: CASSLRGIGEKLFF.